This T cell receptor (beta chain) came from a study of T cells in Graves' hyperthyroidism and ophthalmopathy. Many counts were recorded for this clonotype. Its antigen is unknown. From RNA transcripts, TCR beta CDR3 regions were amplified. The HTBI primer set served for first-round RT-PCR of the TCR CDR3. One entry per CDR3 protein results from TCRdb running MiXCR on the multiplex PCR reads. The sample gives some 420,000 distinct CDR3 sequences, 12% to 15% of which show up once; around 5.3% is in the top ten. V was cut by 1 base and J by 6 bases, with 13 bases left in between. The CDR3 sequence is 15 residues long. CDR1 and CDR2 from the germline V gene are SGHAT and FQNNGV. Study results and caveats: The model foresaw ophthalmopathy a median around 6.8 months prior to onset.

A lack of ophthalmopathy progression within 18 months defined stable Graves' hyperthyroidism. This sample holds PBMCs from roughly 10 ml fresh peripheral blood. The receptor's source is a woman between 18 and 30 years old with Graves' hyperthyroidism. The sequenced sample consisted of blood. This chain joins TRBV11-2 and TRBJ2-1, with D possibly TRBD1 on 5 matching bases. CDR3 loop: CASSLVARVGNEQFF. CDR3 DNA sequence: TGTGCCAGCAGCTTAGTAGCCAGGGTGGGCAATGAGCAGTTCTTC.